This TCR beta chain was identified in a study of blood T cell repertoires in COVID-19. Study context: Acute and convalescent COVID-19 samples came from the United States, Italy and Spain.

The CDR3 contains 14 residues. V lost 1 base, J lost 6 bases, and 10 bases lay in between. Germline V gives CDR1 MGHRA, CDR2 YSYEKL. Participant ages covered about 18 to 89 years across 24 US areas. Clinical histories supplied by participants themselves formed the basis of cohort assignment. Cohort 3 recovered donors had two negative PCRs, clearance, or symptom resolution. Sequencing used immunoSEQ multiplex PCR; TCRdb keeps in-frame clones, though not all of them. The data hold approximately 130,000 clones, with 75% to 90% observed a single time. The J gene is TRBJ1-5, the V gene TRBV4-1; D gene unclear. The sequence was collected from a man younger than 45 who had recovered from COVID-19. Material: PBMCs or T cells enriched from blood (not recorded which). CDR3 bases: TGCGCCAGCAGCCAAGTAGGCGGGCCTCAGCCCCAGCATTTT. It translates to CASSQVGGPQPQHF.